The 15 T cell receptor beta chains listed next were all sequenced from one sample in a study of blood T cells in healthy people across ages. A second PCR, run for roughly 7 to 11 cycles, used a sample-barcoded 5' primer plus a J-beta primer mix. TCRdb processed the 5' RACE reads anew with MiXCR; each CDR3 protein has one entry. In the table there are over 600,000 distinct CDR3 sequences, around 50% of which are singletons. The sample was blood. The receptors stem from a man aged 80 or over in good health.

This chain connects TRBV25-1 to TRBJ2-5; D not resolved. The better agreement between TRBJ2-7 and the DNA end casts doubt on the J call. The CDR3 is made up of 13 amino acids. Germline V lookup: CDR1 MGHDK, CDR2 SYGVNS. In nucleotides, the CDR3 is TGTGCCAGCAGTCAGGACGGACGTTGCGAGCAGTACTTC. This gives the protein CASSQDGRCEQYF.

Of note for this clonotype: At one end the junction does not follow the germline gene, possibly because of a read error. This chain uses TRBV4-3 with TRBJ1-1; D gene ambiguous. Per the germline V gene, CDR1 is LGHNA and CDR2 is YSLEER. The CDR3 contains 14 residues. The CDR3 nucleotides are TGCGCCAGCAGCCAAGATATCGGGTTCGCTGAAACTTTCTTT. This translates into CASSQDIGFAETFF.

In this sample, this clonotype turned up once. The rearrangement joins TRBV10-3 to TRBJ1-6, with 7 bases that match TRBD1. J lost 5 bases, V lost 5 bases, and 6 bases had no gene match. The CDR3 covers 15 residues. CDR1 and CDR2 (germline): ENHRY, SYGVKD. The chain's CDR3 is CAISPQGIDNSPLHF. DNA of the CDR3: TGTGCCATCAGTCCACAGGGGATAGATAATTCACCCCTCCACTTT.

The table lists this clonotype with many counts. The chain employs TRBV7-9 and TRBJ2-7; the match to TRBD2 covers 12 bases. The CDR3 contains 17 residues. V dropped 5 bases and J dropped 5; count of bases not matched to a gene: 13. The germline gives CDR1 SEHNR, CDR2 FQNEAQ (reference sequence). CDR3 bases: TGTGCCAGCAGCCTCTTAGAGACTAGCGGGAGAGCCCACGAGCAGTACTTC. Translation: CASSLLETSGRAHEQYF. Based on the CDR3 plus reference TRBV7-9 and TRBJ2-7, the full variable domain is DTGVSQNPRHKITKRGQNVTFRCDPISEHNRLYWYRQTLGQGPEFLTYFQNEAQLEKSRLLSDRFSAERPKGSFSTLEIQRTEQGDSAMYLCASSLLETSGRAHEQYFGPGTRLTVT.

The V and J genes are TRBV28 and TRBJ2-3; 7 nucleotides agree with TRBD1. The germline V gene encodes CDR1 MDHEN and CDR2 SYDVKM. Trimming took 5 bases from V and 9 from J; bases not matched to a gene: 8. The CDR3 is made up of 13 amino acids. This CDR3 reads CASSLGQYETQYF. CDR3 DNA sequence: TGTGCCAGCAGTCTGGGACAGTATGAGACGCAGTATTTT. Filled out from reference TRBV28 and TRBJ2-3, the complete variable domain reads DVKVTQSSRYLVKRTGEKVFLECVQDMDHENMFWYRQDPGLGLRLIYFSYDVKMKEKGDIPEGYSVSREKKERFSLILESASTNQTSMYLCASSLGQYETQYFGPGTRLTVL.

This clonotype was seen a handful of times. The chain links TRBV10-1 to TRBJ1-5; D uncertain. This CDR3 has 13 residues. Looked up from germline, CDR1 is WNHNN and CDR2 is SYGVQD (reference sequence). V was trimmed by 0 bases and J by 5 bases, leaving 5 bases between them. CDR3 coding DNA: TGCGCCAGCAGTGAGTCGCGGGATCAGCCCCAGCATTTT. Translation gives CASSESRDQPQHF.

This rearrangement joins TRBV20-1 to TRBJ1-5; 7 bases line up with TRBD1. CDR1 is DFQATT and CDR2 is SNEGSKA in the germline V gene (reference sequence). Trimming removed 4 bases from V and 6 bases from J; junction bases left unmatched: 12. The CDR3 covers 15 residues. CDR3 sequence: CSATAPNTGAQPQHF. CDR3 sequence (DNA): TGCAGTGCTACTGCCCCCAACACAGGGGCTCAGCCCCAGCATTTT.

In this sample, this clonotype turned up a few times. V usage is TRBV5-1 and J usage is TRBJ2-3; 11 nucleotides line up with TRBD2. V lost 4 bases to trimming and J lost 1 base; unmatched junction nucleotides: 8. CDR3 length equals 17 residues. Germline assignment: CDR1 SGHRS and CDR2 YFSETQ. CDR3 in DNA: TGCGCCAGCAGCAAGACTAGCGGGAAGTGGGGCACAGATACGCAGTATTTT. Residues: CASSKTSGKWGTDTQYF.

CDR3 residues: CASSTQASASYEQYF. CDR3 DNA: TGCGCCAGCAGCACCCAAGCTAGCGCTTCCTACGAGCAGTACTTC. This chain connects TRBV4-1 to TRBJ2-7; weak D call: TRBD2 (6 bases). The CDR3 totals 15 residues. V was cut by 5 bases and J by 1 base, with 15 bases left in between. Per the germline V gene, CDR1 is MGHRA and CDR2 is YSYEKL.

This clonotype was found a few times. The V and J genes are TRBV6-5 and TRBJ2-5; 8 bases align to TRBD1. Germline CDR1 is MNHEY and CDR2 is SVGAGI. V lost 5 bases, J lost 4 bases, and 9 bases stayed unmatched. The CDR3 extends over 15 amino acids. The CDR3 bases are TGTGCCAGCAGTCTTCAGACAGGGGTGGGAGAGACCCAGTACTTC. This encodes CASSLQTGVGETQYF.

This clonotype was found a few times. The chain is built from TRBV6-6 and TRBJ1-5; D may be TRBD1 (6 bases). The CDR3 spans 11 residues. Germline V gene lookup returns CDR1 MNHNY and CDR2 SVGAGI (reference sequence). Between the trimmed V and J ends, which lost 8 bases and 8 bases, there was a span of 10 bases. CDR3 region: CASGGREPQHF. The CDR3 bases are TGTGCCAGCGGGGGCCGGGAGCCCCAGCATTTT.

This clonotype was observed a few times. This sequence joins TRBV6-6 and TRBJ2-3; the match to TRBD1 covers 7 bases. The V segment lost 6 bases and the J segment 3 bases; nucleotides outside the gene matches: 9. CDR3 length: 15 amino acids. Germline CDR1 MNHNY, CDR2 SVGAGI (reference sequence). The CDR3 loop is CASRYRGFGTDTQYF. In DNA, the CDR3 is TGTGCCAGCAGATACAGGGGTTTTGGGACAGATACGCAGTATTTT.

V usage is TRBV25-1 and J usage is TRBJ2-3; a weak D match, TRBD2 (6 bases). Germline values: CDR1 MGHDK, CDR2 SYGVNS. Trimming pared 0 bases from V and 3 bases from J, leaving 10 bases between. CDR3 length: 15 residues. The CDR3 is CASSEYGSVTDTQYF. CDR3 nucleotides: TGTGCCAGCAGTGAATACGGGAGTGTGACAGATACGCAGTATTTT.

The DNA of the CDR3 is TGTGCCAGCAGTTTAGGGGCGCGGGCATCCCATGAGCAGTTCTTC. Translation gives CASSLGARASHEQFF. This rearrangement joins TRBV12-3 or TRBV12-4 to TRBJ2-1; TRBD2 might be the D (5 bases). Trimming pared 1 base from V and 8 bases from J, leaving 15 bases between. This CDR3 is 15 amino acids long.

The sample holds a few counts of this clonotype. The rearrangement uses TRBV5-1 and TRBJ2-5; 8 nucleotides align to TRBD1. Germline V gene lookup returns CDR1 SGHRS and CDR2 YFSETQ. V was pared by 3 bases and J by 5 bases, with 6 bases of the junction left unmatched. This CDR3 spans 14 amino acids. In DNA, the CDR3 is TGCGCCAGCAGCTCGACAGGGGTTCCGGAGACCCAGTACTTC. Its translation is CASSSTGVPETQYF.